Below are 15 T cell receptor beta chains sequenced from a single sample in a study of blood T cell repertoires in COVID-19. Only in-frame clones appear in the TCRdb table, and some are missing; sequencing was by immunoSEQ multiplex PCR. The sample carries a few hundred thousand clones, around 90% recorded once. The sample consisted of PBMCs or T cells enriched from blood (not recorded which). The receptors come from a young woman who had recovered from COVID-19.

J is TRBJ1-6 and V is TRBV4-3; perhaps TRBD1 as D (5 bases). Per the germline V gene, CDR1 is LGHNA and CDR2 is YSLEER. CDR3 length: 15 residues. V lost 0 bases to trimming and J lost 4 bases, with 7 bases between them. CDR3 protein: CASSQDRAYNSPLHF. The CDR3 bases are TGCGCCAGCAGCCAAGACAGGGCGTATAATTCACCCCTCCACTTT.

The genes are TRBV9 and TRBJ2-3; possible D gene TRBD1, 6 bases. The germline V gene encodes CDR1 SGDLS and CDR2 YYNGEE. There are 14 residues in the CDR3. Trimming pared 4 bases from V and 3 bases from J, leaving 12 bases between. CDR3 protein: CASSTRTETDTQYF. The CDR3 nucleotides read TGTGCCAGCAGCACGAGGACAGAAACAGATACGCAGTATTTT.

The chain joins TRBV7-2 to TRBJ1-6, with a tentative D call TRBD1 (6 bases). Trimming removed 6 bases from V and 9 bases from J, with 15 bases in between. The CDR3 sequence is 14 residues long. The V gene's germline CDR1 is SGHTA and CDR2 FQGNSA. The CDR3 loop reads CASRKQGSSSPLHF. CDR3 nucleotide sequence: TGTGCCAGCAGAAAACAGGGATCCAGTTCACCCCTCCACTTT.

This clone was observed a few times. CDR3 region: CASSSGTVLRGSGNTIYF. The CDR3 DNA follows: TGTGCCAGCAGTTCCGGGACAGTCCTTCGGGGCTCTGGAAACACCATATATTTT. The chain employs TRBV2 and TRBJ1-3; 7 bases match TRBD1. CDR3 length equals 18 residues. The V gene end was trimmed by 5 bases and the J gene end by 0 bases; junction bases not matched to a gene: 13. Per the germline V gene, CDR1 is SNHLY and CDR2 is FYNNEI.

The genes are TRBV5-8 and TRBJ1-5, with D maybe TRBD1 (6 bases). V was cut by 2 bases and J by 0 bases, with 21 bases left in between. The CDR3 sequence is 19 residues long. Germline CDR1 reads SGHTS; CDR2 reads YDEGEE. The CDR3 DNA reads TGTGCCAGCAGCTTTCCTGGGTATCAGGACAGAGATAGCAATCAGCCCCAGCATTTT. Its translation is CASSFPGYQDRDSNQPQHF.

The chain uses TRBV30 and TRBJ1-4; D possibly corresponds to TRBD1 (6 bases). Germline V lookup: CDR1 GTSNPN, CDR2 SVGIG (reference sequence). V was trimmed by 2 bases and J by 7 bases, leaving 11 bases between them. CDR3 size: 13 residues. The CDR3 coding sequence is TGTGCCTGGAGTCACAGGGTGGGTGAAAAACTGTTTTTT. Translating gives CAWSHRVGEKLFF.

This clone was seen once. The CDR3 bases are TGTGCCAGCAGCCAAGAGAGTGTACTACCTTATACTAACTATGGCTACACCTTC. Encoded protein: CASSQESVLPYTNYGYTF. The gene calls are TRBV3-1 (or the pseudogene TRBV3-2) and TRBJ1-2; no clear D. The CDR3 consists of 18 residues. V was pared by 0 bases and J by 0 bases, with 17 bases between. Germline CDR1 reads LGHDT; CDR2 reads YNNKEL (reference sequence).

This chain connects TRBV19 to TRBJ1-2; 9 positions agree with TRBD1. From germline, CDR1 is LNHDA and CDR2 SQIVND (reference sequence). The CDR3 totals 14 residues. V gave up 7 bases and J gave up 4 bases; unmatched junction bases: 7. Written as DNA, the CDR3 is TGTGCCAGTACCAGGGACAGGGAAATCTATGGCTACACCTTC. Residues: CASTRDREIYGYTF.

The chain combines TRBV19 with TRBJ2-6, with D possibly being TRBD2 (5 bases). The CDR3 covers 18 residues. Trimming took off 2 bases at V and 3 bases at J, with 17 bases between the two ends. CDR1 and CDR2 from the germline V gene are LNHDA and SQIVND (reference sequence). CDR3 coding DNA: TGTGCCAGTAGTATATCATCGACGGACTTTAATGGGGCCAACGTCCTGACTTTC. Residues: CASSISSTDFNGANVLTF.

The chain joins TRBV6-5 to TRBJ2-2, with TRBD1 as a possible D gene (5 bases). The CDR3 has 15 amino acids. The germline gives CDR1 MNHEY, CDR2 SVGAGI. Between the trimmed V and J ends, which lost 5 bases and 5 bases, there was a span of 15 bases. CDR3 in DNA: TGTGCCAGCAGTAGGGGTCGAGTCGGTACCGGGGAGCTGTTTTTT. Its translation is CASSRGRVGTGELFF.

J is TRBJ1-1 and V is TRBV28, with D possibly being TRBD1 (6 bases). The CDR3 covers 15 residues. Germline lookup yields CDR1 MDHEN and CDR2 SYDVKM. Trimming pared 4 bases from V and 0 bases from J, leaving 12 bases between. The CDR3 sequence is CASSWGGIVNTEAFF. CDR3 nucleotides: TGTGCCAGCAGTTGGGGGGGCATTGTGAACACTGAAGCTTTCTTT.

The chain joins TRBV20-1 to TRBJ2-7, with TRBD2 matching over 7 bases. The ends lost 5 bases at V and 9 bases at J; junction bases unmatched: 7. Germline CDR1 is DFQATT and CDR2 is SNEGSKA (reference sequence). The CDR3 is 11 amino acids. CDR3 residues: CSAWGGDGQYF. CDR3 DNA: TGCAGTGCTTGGGGGGGGGATGGGCAGTACTTC.

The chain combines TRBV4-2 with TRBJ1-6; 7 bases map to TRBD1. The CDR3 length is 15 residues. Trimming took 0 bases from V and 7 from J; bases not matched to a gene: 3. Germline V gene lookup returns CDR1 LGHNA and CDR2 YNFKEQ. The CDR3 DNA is TGTGCCAGCAGCCAAGATCAGGGGGGCAATTCACCCCTCCACTTT. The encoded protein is CASSQDQGGNSPLHF.

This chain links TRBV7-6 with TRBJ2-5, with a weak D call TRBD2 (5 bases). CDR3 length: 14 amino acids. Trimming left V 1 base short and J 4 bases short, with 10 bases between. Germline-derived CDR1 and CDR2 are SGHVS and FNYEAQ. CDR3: CASSLGGIGETQYF. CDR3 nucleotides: TGTGCCAGCAGCTTAGGAGGGATCGGAGAGACCCAGTACTTC.

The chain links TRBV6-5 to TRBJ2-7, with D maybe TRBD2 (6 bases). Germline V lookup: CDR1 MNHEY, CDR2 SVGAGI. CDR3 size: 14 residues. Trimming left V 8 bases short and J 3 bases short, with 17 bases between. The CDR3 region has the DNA TGTGCCAGCCGACCGGGAGAGAGCTTCTACGAGCAGTACTTC. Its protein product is CASRPGESFYEQYF.